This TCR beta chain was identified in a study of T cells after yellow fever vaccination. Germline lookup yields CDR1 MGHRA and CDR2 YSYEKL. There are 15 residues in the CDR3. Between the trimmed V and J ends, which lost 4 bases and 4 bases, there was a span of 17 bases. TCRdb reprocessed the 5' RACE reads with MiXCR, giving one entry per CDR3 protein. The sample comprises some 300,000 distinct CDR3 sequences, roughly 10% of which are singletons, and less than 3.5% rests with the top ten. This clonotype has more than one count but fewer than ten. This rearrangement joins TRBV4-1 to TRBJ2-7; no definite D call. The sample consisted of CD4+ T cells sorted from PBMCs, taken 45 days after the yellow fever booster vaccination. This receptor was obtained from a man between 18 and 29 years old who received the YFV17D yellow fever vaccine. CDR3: CASSPPRLGKYEQYF. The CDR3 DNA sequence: TGCGCCAGCAGCCCCCCCAGGTTGGGAAAATACGAGCAGTACTTC.